A selection of T cell receptor beta chains follows, all from one sample in a study of blood T cell repertoires in COVID-19. Sequencing was performed with immunoSEQ multiplex PCR; in TCRdb, only in-frame clones are kept and a portion is missing. The table records tens of thousands of clones, over 90% of them present only once. The source material was peripheral blood. The receptors derive from a human donor in a cohort sampled during active COVID-19. CDR3s include the opening cysteine and the closing phenylalanine or tryptophan. The D gene is left open where the match is weak. Clone size is stated in some rows and not others, as once, few, many or a class when expanded.

d_call: TRBD1
v_call: TRBV10-3
clone_size: -
j_call: TRBJ2-7
cdr3_nt: TGTGCCATCAGTGTCCCGGGGGACAGGGTCGAGCAGTACTTC
cdr3_aa: CAISVPGDRVEQYF

d_call: TRBD1
v_call: TRBV10-2
clone_size: -
j_call: TRBJ1-5
cdr3_nt: TGCGCCACCTCGGGGACAGAGAGCAATCAGCCCCAGCATTTT
cdr3_aa: CATSGTESNQPQHF

d_call: -
v_call: TRBV9
clone_size: once
j_call: TRBJ2-1
cdr3_nt: TGTGCCAGCAACGACGACTACCTTCCGGCTGAGCAGTTCTTC
cdr3_aa: CASNDDYLPAEQFF

d_call: -
v_call: TRBV10-3
clone_size: -
j_call: TRBJ2-1
cdr3_nt: TGTGCCATCAGTGAAACGAGCTCCTACAATGAGCAGTTCTTC
cdr3_aa: CAISETSSYNEQFF

d_call: TRBD1
v_call: TRBV2
clone_size: -
j_call: TRBJ2-5
cdr3_nt: TGTGCCAGCAGGGACAGGGGAGAACAAGAGACCCAGTACTTC
cdr3_aa: CASRDRGEQETQYF

d_call: -
v_call: TRBV11-2
clone_size: -
j_call: TRBJ1-6
cdr3_nt: TGTGCCAGCAGCTCGCCGCAGGGGTTCCCCCTCCACTTT
cdr3_aa: CASSSPQGFPLHF

d_call: TRBD1
v_call: TRBV19
clone_size: -
j_call: TRBJ2-7
cdr3_nt: TGTGCCAGTAGTATTGGGACAGGGGAGTTCTACGAGCAGTACTTC
cdr3_aa: CASSIGTGEFYEQYF

d_call: TRBD1
v_call: TRBV7-9
clone_size: -
j_call: TRBJ1-2
cdr3_nt: TGTGCCAGCAGCTTAGGGACAGGGCATTATGGCTACACCTTC
cdr3_aa: CASSLGTGHYGYTF

d_call: TRBD2
v_call: TRBV4-2
clone_size: -
j_call: TRBJ2-2
cdr3_nt: TGTGCCAGCAGCCAGGCCCCTAGCGGGAGGGCGAACACCGGGGAGCTGTTTTTT
cdr3_aa: CASSQAPSGRANTGELFF

d_call: -
v_call: TRBV10-3
clone_size: -
j_call: TRBJ1-1
cdr3_nt: TGTGCCATCAGTGAACTGAGGAACACTGAAGCTTTCTTT
cdr3_aa: CAISELRNTEAFF

d_call: TRBD1
v_call: TRBV3-1/TRBV3-2
clone_size: -
j_call: TRBJ1-3
cdr3_nt: TGTGCCAGCAGCCAAGGACAGGGAAAAGGAAACACCATATATTTT
cdr3_aa: CASSQGQGKGNTIYF

d_call: -
v_call: TRBV6-5
clone_size: -
j_call: TRBJ2-7
cdr3_nt: TGTGCCAGCAGTTACGGGGCATTCCCTTCCTACGAGCAGTACTTC
cdr3_aa: CASSYGAFPSYEQYF

d_call: -
v_call: TRBV25-1
clone_size: -
j_call: TRBJ1-2
cdr3_nt: TGTGCCAGCAGTGATACCACGCGAGGGTCGGCGGATGGCTACACCTTC
cdr3_aa: CASSDTTRGSADGYTF

d_call: TRBD1
v_call: TRBV2
clone_size: -
j_call: TRBJ2-2
cdr3_nt: TGTGCCAGCGGGGGACAGATTAACACCGGGGAGCTGTTTTTT
cdr3_aa: CASGGQINTGELFF

d_call: -
v_call: TRBV7-9
clone_size: -
j_call: TRBJ2-1
cdr3_nt: TGTGCCAGCAGCTTAGACGGACTATCCTACAATGAGCAGTTCTTC
cdr3_aa: CASSLDGLSYNEQFF

d_call: TRBD2
v_call: TRBV24-1
clone_size: -
j_call: TRBJ2-3
cdr3_nt: TGTGCCACCAGTGATTTCCTGGGACTAGCGAAGGGCACAGATACGCAGTATTTT
cdr3_aa: CATSDFLGLAKGTDTQYF

d_call: -
v_call: TRBV5-6
clone_size: -
j_call: TRBJ1-6
cdr3_nt: TGTGCCAGCAGCTTGGCCGCGGGGGCTGGATCACCCCTCCACTTT
cdr3_aa: CASSLAAGAGSPLHF

d_call: -
v_call: TRBV29-1
clone_size: -
j_call: TRBJ1-3
cdr3_nt: TGCAGCGTTGGGAATGTGGGGGGACCCGGAAACACCATATATTTT
cdr3_aa: CSVGNVGGPGNTIYF

d_call: TRBD1
v_call: TRBV11-3
clone_size: -
j_call: TRBJ2-7
cdr3_nt: TGTGCCAGCAGCTTGGCCCCACCCGACAGGGGGCGACGCTACGAGCAGTACTTC
cdr3_aa: CASSLAPPDRGRRYEQYF

d_call: -
v_call: TRBV6-1
clone_size: -
j_call: TRBJ1-6
cdr3_nt: TGTGCCAGCAGTGAACTGGCGGGCGGGAATTCACCCCTCCACTTT
cdr3_aa: CASSELAGGNSPLHF

d_call: -
v_call: TRBV29-1
clone_size: -
j_call: TRBJ2-1
cdr3_nt: TGCAGCGTGGAGAGAAGGGGCTCCTACAATGAGCAGTTCTTC
cdr3_aa: CSVERRGSYNEQFF

d_call: -
v_call: TRBV28
clone_size: -
j_call: TRBJ1-4
cdr3_nt: TGTGCCAGCAGTTTAGCAGAGACAAATGAAAAACTGTTTTTT
cdr3_aa: CASSLAETNEKLFF

d_call: -
v_call: TRBV24-1
clone_size: -
j_call: TRBJ2-5
cdr3_nt: TGTGCCACAAGTACTAGGGATCGAGAGACCCAGTACTTC
cdr3_aa: CATSTRDRETQYF

d_call: -
v_call: TRBV9
clone_size: -
j_call: TRBJ2-5
cdr3_nt: TGTGCCAGCAGCGTGAGCGGCAACGCGGCCCAGTACTTC
cdr3_aa: CASSVSGNAAQYF

d_call: TRBD1
v_call: TRBV6-4
clone_size: -
j_call: TRBJ1-2
cdr3_nt: TGTGCCAGCAGCCGAGAAGAGGGGGCCTATGGCTACACCTTC
cdr3_aa: CASSREEGAYGYTF

d_call: -
v_call: TRBV14
clone_size: -
j_call: TRBJ1-1
cdr3_nt: TGTGCCAGCAGCCAAGAGGCAGGGTCCCAGTACTTGAACACTGAAGCTTTCTTT
cdr3_aa: CASSQEAGSQYLNTEAFF

d_call: TRBD2
v_call: TRBV7-8
clone_size: -
j_call: TRBJ2-7
cdr3_nt: TGTGCCAGCAGCTTAGTTAGCGGGGGAATCTACGAGCAGTACTTC
cdr3_aa: CASSLVSGGIYEQYF

d_call: TRBD1
v_call: TRBV7-9
clone_size: -
j_call: TRBJ2-7
cdr3_nt: TGTGCCAGCAGAGAGGACAGGTTTACCTACGAGCAGTACTTC
cdr3_aa: CASREDRFTYEQYF

d_call: -
v_call: TRBV3-1/TRBV3-2
clone_size: -
j_call: TRBJ1-2
cdr3_nt: TGTGCCAGCAGGCGTACCGACAGGTCCTATGGCTACACCTTC
cdr3_aa: CASRRTDRSYGYTF

d_call: TRBD1
v_call: TRBV12-3/TRBV12-4
clone_size: -
j_call: TRBJ1-5
cdr3_nt: TGTGCCAGCAGGGGACAGGGTATCCAGCCCCAGCATTTT
cdr3_aa: CASRGQGIQPQHF

d_call: -
v_call: TRBV7-2
clone_size: -
j_call: TRBJ2-3
cdr3_nt: TGTGCCAGCAGCTACCAACAGGGCCTACTCACAGATACGCAGTATTTT
cdr3_aa: CASSYQQGLLTDTQYF

d_call: -
v_call: TRBV3-1/TRBV3-2
clone_size: -
j_call: TRBJ1-4
cdr3_nt: TGTGCCAGCAGCCAAGGGACAGTTGAAAAACTGTTTTTT
cdr3_aa: CASSQGTVEKLFF

d_call: TRBD2
v_call: TRBV5-6
clone_size: -
j_call: TRBJ2-7
cdr3_nt: TGTGCCAGCAGCTCGGGACTAGCGGAGACCTACGAGCAGTACTTC
cdr3_aa: CASSSGLAETYEQYF

d_call: -
v_call: TRBV5-1
clone_size: -
j_call: TRBJ1-3
cdr3_nt: TGCGCCAGCAGCTTGGTGGGGAGCTCTGGAAACACCATATATTTT
cdr3_aa: CASSLVGSSGNTIYF

d_call: TRBD2
v_call: TRBV3-1/TRBV3-2
clone_size: -
j_call: TRBJ2-3
cdr3_nt: TGTGCCAGCAGCCCACTAGCGGGGCCTAGCACAGATACGCAGTATTTT
cdr3_aa: CASSPLAGPSTDTQYF

d_call: TRBD1
v_call: TRBV30
clone_size: -
j_call: TRBJ1-5
cdr3_nt: TGTGCCTGGGGAATCGGGACAGGTAGCCAGCCCCAGCATTTT
cdr3_aa: CAWGIGTGSQPQHF

d_call: TRBD1
v_call: TRBV5-4
clone_size: -
j_call: TRBJ2-7
cdr3_nt: TGTGCCAGCAGCTTGGGGGACAGGACCTACGAGCAGTACTTC
cdr3_aa: CASSLGDRTYEQYF

d_call: -
v_call: TRBV5-1
clone_size: -
j_call: TRBJ2-7
cdr3_nt: TGCGCCAGCAGCTACGACCCGGGTCAAGGCGAGCAGTACTTC
cdr3_aa: CASSYDPGQGEQYF

d_call: -
v_call: TRBV7-9
clone_size: -
j_call: TRBJ2-3
cdr3_nt: TGTGCCAGCAGCTTACCGCGAGATACGCAGTATTTT
cdr3_aa: CASSLPRDTQYF

d_call: TRBD2
v_call: TRBV5-1
clone_size: -
j_call: TRBJ2-2
cdr3_nt: TGCGCCAGCAGCCTCTCTTCAGGAGCGGGAGAGGACGGGGAGCTGTTTTTT
cdr3_aa: CASSLSSGAGEDGELFF

d_call: TRBD1
v_call: TRBV7-9
clone_size: -
j_call: TRBJ2-7
cdr3_nt: TGTGCCAGCAGCCGGCCACAGGGGCTATCCTACGAGCAGTACTTC
cdr3_aa: CASSRPQGLSYEQYF

d_call: -
v_call: TRBV7-7
clone_size: once
j_call: TRBJ2-5
cdr3_nt: TGTGCCAGCAGCCAAGGGCAGGGACAAGAGACCCAGTACTTC
cdr3_aa: CASSQGQGQETQYF

d_call: -
v_call: TRBV4-1
clone_size: -
j_call: TRBJ2-3
cdr3_nt: TGCGCCAGCAGCCAACTCTCCACAGATACGCAGTATTTT
cdr3_aa: CASSQLSTDTQYF

d_call: -
v_call: TRBV28
clone_size: -
j_call: TRBJ1-2
cdr3_nt: TGTGCCAGCAGTACCTCGACAGAGTTTGGTTATGGCTACACCTTC
cdr3_aa: CASSTSTEFGYGYTF

d_call: TRBD1
v_call: TRBV24-1
clone_size: once
j_call: TRBJ2-3
cdr3_nt: TGTGCCACCAGTGGACAAGACAGGGCCCCCACAGATACGCAGTATTTT
cdr3_aa: CATSGQDRAPTDTQYF

d_call: -
v_call: TRBV5-1
clone_size: -
j_call: TRBJ2-2
cdr3_nt: TGCGCCAGCAGCTTCACCGGGACACACACCGGGGAGCTGTTTTTT
cdr3_aa: CASSFTGTHTGELFF

d_call: -
v_call: TRBV5-6
clone_size: -
j_call: TRBJ2-1
cdr3_nt: TGTGCCAGCAGCTTGGGACTTCCCGCCAATGAGCAGTTCTTC
cdr3_aa: CASSLGLPANEQFF

d_call: -
v_call: TRBV19
clone_size: -
j_call: TRBJ1-5
cdr3_nt: TGTGCCAGTAGTGCTCAGGGGTATAGCAATCAGCCCCAGCATTTT
cdr3_aa: CASSAQGYSNQPQHF

d_call: -
v_call: TRBV7-9
clone_size: -
j_call: TRBJ1-3
cdr3_nt: TGTGCCAGCCGGGATTCTGGAAACACCATATATTTT
cdr3_aa: CASRDSGNTIYF

d_call: -
v_call: TRBV9
clone_size: few
j_call: TRBJ2-4
cdr3_nt: TGTGCCAGCAGCCCCGTAGCGAGGGGGAACATTCAGTACTTC
cdr3_aa: CASSPVARGNIQYF

d_call: -
v_call: TRBV9
clone_size: -
j_call: TRBJ2-5
cdr3_nt: TGTGCCAGCAGCGTAGGAGGAAGGAACCAAGAGACCCAGTACTTC
cdr3_aa: CASSVGGRNQETQYF

d_call: -
v_call: TRBV7-9
clone_size: once
j_call: TRBJ2-6
cdr3_nt: TGTGCCAGCAGCCGGGAGGAGGGGGCTTCGATTGCGGGAGGGGCCAACGTCCTGACTTTC
cdr3_aa: CASSREEGASIAGGANVLTF

d_call: -
v_call: TRBV12-3/TRBV12-4
clone_size: -
j_call: TRBJ2-7
cdr3_nt: TGTGCCAGCAGTTCGGGGTCCCTGGTCGAGCAGTACTTC
cdr3_aa: CASSSGSLVEQYF

d_call: -
v_call: TRBV5-6
clone_size: -
j_call: TRBJ2-1
cdr3_nt: TGTGCCAGCAGCTTTTACCGGGGTACTAACAATGAGCAGTTCTTC
cdr3_aa: CASSFYRGTNNEQFF